Below, 5 T cell receptor beta chains from the same sample are listed, as sequenced in a study of T cells in Graves' hyperthyroidism and ophthalmopathy. Amplification targeted TCR beta CDR3 regions from RNA transcripts. TCR CDR3 underwent first-round RT-PCR with the HTBI primer set. One entry per CDR3 protein results from TCRdb running MiXCR on the multiplex PCR reads. In the table there are about 680,000 distinct CDR3 sequences, just over 35% of which are singletons. Specimen: blood. These receptors were collected from a woman aged 40 to 55 with Graves' hyperthyroidism.

The J gene is TRBJ2-7, the V gene TRBV29-1; perhaps TRBD1 as D (6 bases). The V and J ends lost 4 bases and 1 base respectively, with 8 bases between them. Germline values: CDR1 SQVTM, CDR2 ANQGSEA. The CDR3 spans 12 residues. CDR3 amino acids: CSVGQASYEQYF. In DNA, the CDR3 is TGCAGCGTTGGACAGGCATCCTACGAGCAGTACTTC.

This clonotype was observed many times. The chain carries TRBV29-1 and TRBJ2-5, with D unresolved. This CDR3 is built from 11 residues. The germline gives CDR1 SQVTM, CDR2 ANQGSEA. V lost 2 bases and J lost 1, with 2 bases in between. In DNA, the CDR3 is TGCAGCGTTGAACCCCAAGAGACCCAGTACTTC. Its translation is CSVEPQETQYF.

Remarks on this clonotype: The junction does not match germline at one end; this may be a read error. V usage is TRBV28 and J usage is TRBJ2-2, with 12 nucleotides matching TRBD2. Germline-derived CDR1 and CDR2 are MDHEN and SYDVKM. The CDR3 sequence is 18 residues long. The CDR3 DNA reads TGTGCCAGCAGCTTAACGACTAGCGGGAGAGGAAGGTCCGGGGAGCCGTTTTTT. Its translation is CASSLTTSGRGRSGEPFF.

The chain links TRBV7-9 to TRBJ2-3, with 9 bases fitting TRBD2. With V trimmed by 11 bases and J by 4 bases, 1 base remained unmatched. This CDR3 is built from 11 residues. CDR1 and CDR2 from the germline V gene are SEHNR and FQNEAQ (reference sequence). CDR3 region: CARGGADTQYF. DNA for the CDR3: TGTGCCCGCGGGGGGGCAGATACGCAGTATTTT.

This clonotype was found a few times. The J gene is TRBJ2-2, the V gene TRBV6-5; possibly TRBD2 for D (5 bases). V dropped 3 bases and J dropped 3 bases, with 8 bases sitting between them. The CDR3 length is 14 residues. The germline V gene encodes CDR1 MNHEY and CDR2 SVGAGI. The DNA of the CDR3 is TGTGCCAGCAGTTATGGAGGATACACCGGGGAGCTGTTTTTT. Translation gives CASSYGGYTGELFF.